This entry is about one T cell receptor (beta chain). Its antigen is undetermined. The record originates from a study of cytomegalovirus exposure and HLA in healthy donors. Study-wide points: It was found in a later analysis that first-cohort TCR clusters tended to co-occur in the 90 to 150 validation repertoires. Cytomegalovirus status was reportedly diagnosed by the classifier with high sensitivity and specificity. The authors enumerated some 160 TCR beta chains as linked to cytomegalovirus.

The CDR3 runs 15 residues. Trimming removed 5 bases from V and 2 bases from J, with 14 bases in between. Germline-derived CDR1 and CDR2 are SNHLY and FYNNEI. TCRdb's copy holds only in-frame clones and misses some; the assay was immunoSEQ multiplex PCR. The top ten hold roughly 0.83% of the sample, which has around 350,000 clones, approximately 90% seen once. This sequence was found in a woman in her late teens or twenties in good health and CMV-seronegative. The rearrangement uses TRBV2 and TRBJ2-3, with a tentative D call TRBD2 (6 bases). Sequencing was carried out using PBMCs. The CDR3 here is CASSSSGSPTDTQYF. CDR3 nucleotide sequence: TGTGCCAGCAGTTCATCCGGGAGCCCCACAGATACGCAGTATTTT.